These 26 T cell receptor beta chains were sequenced from one sample in a study of early T cells in non-severe SARS-CoV-2 infection. MiXCR, run by TCRdb on the 5' RACE reads, gives a single entry per CDR3 protein. Counted here are roughly 60,000 distinct CDR3 sequences, around 7% occurring once; the ten biggest clones make up approximately 5.5%. The source material was whole blood, sampled at baseline. The receptors originated from an adult who was a healthcare worker with PCR-confirmed SARS-CoV-2 infection or an uninfected control (not recorded which).

The chain has TRBV3-1 and TRBJ2-5; 13 nucleotides agree with TRBD2. The CDR3 has 15 residues. Losses at the gene ends were 5 bases for V and 4 bases for J; bases not matched to a gene: 4. Germline values: CDR1 LGHDT, CDR2 YNNKEL (reference sequence). CDR3 in DNA: TGTGCCAGCAGCGATCGGACTAGCGGGGGAGAGACCCAGTACTTC. This encodes CASSDRTSGGETQYF.

This clonotype appeared many times. This chain joins TRBV7-8 and TRBJ2-7, with TRBD2 identical over 7 bases. The V gene end was trimmed by 5 bases and the J gene end by 2 bases; junction bases not matched to a gene: 9. Per the germline V gene, CDR1 is SGHVS and CDR2 is FQNEAQ. CDR3 length equals 15 residues. CDR3 nucleotide sequence: TGTGCCAGCAGCCCGAGGGAGGGGAATGCCTACGAGCAGTACTTC. It is translated as CASSPREGNAYEQYF.

This clonotype was seen a handful of times. V gene TRBV18 combines with J gene TRBJ2-3; 10 bases are a match to TRBD1. Germline CDR1 KGHSH, CDR2 LQKENI. The junction had 14 bases not matched to a gene; V was cut back by 10 bases and J by 4 bases. CDR3 size: 16 residues. The CDR3 coding sequence is TGTGCCACCCCAGCACACGGGACAGGGGTTTCAGATACGCAGTATTTT. Its protein product is CATPAHGTGVSDTQYF.

This clonotype has at least ten counts. V is TRBV6-5 and J is TRBJ2-7, with 7 nucleotides matching TRBD2. Germline V gives CDR1 MNHEY, CDR2 SVGAGI. The CDR3 is made up of 17 amino acids. V lost 0 bases and J lost 3; bases outside the gene matches: 11. The DNA of the CDR3 is TGTGCCAGCAGTTACTCGTCTCCCCAGCGGGGTGTCTACGAGCAGTACTTC. Translated: CASSYSSPQRGVYEQYF.

The sample holds many counts of this clonotype. V and J are TRBV6-2 or TRBV6-3 and TRBJ2-3, with D maybe TRBD1 (6 bases). Between the trimmed V and J ends, which lost 5 bases and 6 bases, there was a span of 15 bases. Germline V gene data show CDR1 as MNHEY and CDR2 as SVGEGT. The CDR3 length is 14 residues. CDR3 sequence (DNA): TGTGCCAGCAGTCGGGACACGGAGAGGGATACGCAGTATTTT. Its translation is CASSRDTERDTQYF.

The table lists this clonotype with many counts. The chain joins TRBV18 to TRBJ1-2, with 8 bases fitting TRBD1. The V segment lost 3 bases and the J segment 0 bases; nucleotides outside the gene matches: 9. The V gene's germline CDR1 is KGHSH and CDR2 LQKENI. The CDR3 is 17 residues long. DNA of the CDR3: TGTGCCAGCTCACCTACTAGGACAGGGTCATCTAACTATGGCTACACCTTC. It specifies CASSPTRTGSSNYGYTF.

This clonotype has at least ten counts. The CDR3 bases are TGTGCCACCAGTGTCAGCGGCGGGAGGGCTTTCTTT. Translating gives CATSVSGGRAFF. V usage is TRBV24-1 and J usage is TRBJ1-1, with D unresolved. CDR1 and CDR2 from the germline V gene are KGHDR and SFDVKD. The CDR3 covers 12 residues. The V end was cut by 5 bases, the J end by 11 bases, with 14 bases between.

This clonotype came up a few times. The chain recombines TRBV7-9 with TRBJ1-1; D is unclear. CDR3 length: 13 residues. Germline CDR1 is SEHNR and CDR2 is FQNEAQ (reference sequence). The V end was cut by 5 bases, the J end by 4 bases, with 11 bases between. The CDR3 coding sequence is TGTGCCAGCAGCGGAATTGGGATCACTGAAGCTTTCTTT. Translating gives CASSGIGITEAFF. The full variable domain, in which reference TRBV7-9 and TRBJ1-1 provide the parts outside the CDR3, is DTGVSQNPRHKITKRGQNVTFRCDPISEHNRLYWYRQTLGQGPEFLTYFQNEAQLEKSRLLSDRFSAERPKGSFSTLEIQRTEQGDSAMYLCASSGIGITEAFFGQGTRLTVV.

The sample holds a few counts of this clonotype. The rearrangement links TRBV4-3 to TRBJ2-3; 10 bases line up with TRBD2. The CDR3 length is 19 residues. CDR1 and CDR2 from the germline V gene are LGHNA and YSLEER. With 1 base clipped from V and 0 bases from J, the junction kept 10 bases outside the gene matches. The CDR3 reads CASSQVFASGGYSTDTQYF. DNA of the CDR3: TGCGCCAGCAGCCAAGTTTTTGCTAGCGGGGGATATAGCACAGATACGCAGTATTTT.

This clonotype was recorded a few times. The chain is built from TRBV3-1 and TRBJ2-2; D is uncertain. CDR1 LGHDT and CDR2 YNNKEL come from the germline V gene (reference sequence). Trimming left V 3 bases short and J 10 bases short, with 9 bases between. The CDR3 consists of 12 residues. The CDR3 is CASSQTPAELFF. CDR3 in DNA: TGTGCCAGCAGCCAGACACCCGCGGAGCTGTTTTTT.

This clonotype was counted only a few times. The chain is built from TRBV5-1 and TRBJ2-3; 8 positions agree with TRBD1. Per the germline V gene, CDR1 is SGHRS and CDR2 is YFSETQ. The V and J ends lost 3 bases and 5 bases, in that order; junction bases with no gene match: 5. This CDR3 has 14 residues. The CDR3 protein is CASSWVGQEDTQYF. In DNA, the CDR3 is TGCGCCAGCAGCTGGGTGGGACAGGAAGATACGCAGTATTTT. Using reference TRBV5-1 and TRBJ2-3 for the parts outside the CDR3, the full variable domain is KAGVTQTPRYLIKTRGQQVTLSCSPISGHRSVSWYQQTPGQGLQFLFEYFSETQRNKGNFPGRFSGRQFSNSRSEMNVSTLELGDSALYLCASSWVGQEDTQYFGPGTRLTVL.

A few counts support this clonotype. This chain links TRBV18 with TRBJ2-2; D may correspond to TRBD1 or TRBD2 (5 bases each). The V gene's germline CDR1 is KGHSH and CDR2 LQKENI. The CDR3 totals 17 residues. V dropped 2 bases and J dropped 6 bases, with 19 bases sitting between them. CDR3 DNA sequence: TGTGCCAGCTCACCAGTCGTTCAATTGGGACCGTCCGGGGAGCTGTTTTTT. Its translation: CASSPVVQLGPSGELFF.

The table lists this clonotype with many counts. This sequence joins TRBV5-6 and TRBJ2-7; the D gene is possibly TRBD1 (7 bases). The CDR3 has 15 amino acids. Trimming took off 3 bases at V and 4 bases at J, with 17 bases between the two ends. CDR1 is SGHDT and CDR2 is YYEEEE in the germline V gene. The CDR3 DNA reads TGTGCCAGCAGCTCCTTATGGAGGGGGCGATACGAGCAGTACTTC. Translating gives CASSSLWRGRYEQYF.

This clonotype was seen many times. This sequence joins TRBV7-9 and TRBJ1-4, with TRBD1 matching 10 bases. The ends lost 5 bases at V and 5 bases at J; junction bases unmatched: 2. CDR3 size: 14 residues. Germline V lookup: CDR1 SEHNR, CDR2 FQNEAQ (reference sequence). The CDR3 spells CASSRDRGNEKLFF. As DNA, the CDR3 is TGTGCCAGCAGCAGGGACAGGGGAAATGAAAAACTGTTTTTT.

J is TRBJ2-6 and V is TRBV6-2 or TRBV6-3; no clear D. The germline V and J ends were trimmed by 2 bases and 0 bases, with 2 bases remaining between them. Germline lookup yields CDR1 MNHEY and CDR2 SVGEGT. This CDR3 is built from 14 residues. CDR3 loop: CASSYVSGANVLTF. In nucleotides, the CDR3 is TGTGCCAGCAGTTACGTCTCTGGGGCCAACGTCCTGACTTTC.

This clonotype was observed many times. The chain joins TRBV5-5 to TRBJ1-3; D may be TRBD1 (6 bases). There are 16 residues in the CDR3. Per the germline V gene, CDR1 is SGHKS and CDR2 is YYEKEE (reference sequence). Trimming shortened V by 0 bases and J by 7 bases, and 17 bases separated the two germline ends. The CDR3 nucleotides read TGTGCCAGCAGCTTGGGAGCTTGGCAGGGGAGGAACACCATATATTTT. It encodes CASSLGAWQGRNTIYF.

Many counts were recorded for this clonotype. The V call is TRBV6-2 or TRBV6-3, the J call TRBJ2-7; D is perhaps TRBD1 (5 bases). Germline lookup yields CDR1 MNHEY and CDR2 SVGEGT. V was shortened by 7 bases and J by 2 bases, with 15 bases between the two germline ends. This CDR3 spans 14 amino acids. The CDR3 is CASTGQGITYEQYF. CDR3 coding DNA: TGTGCCAGCACCGGGCAGGGCATAACCTACGAGCAGTACTTC.

This chain connects TRBV7-2 to TRBJ1-2; 7 nucleotides line up with TRBD1. The CDR3 totals 18 residues. With 5 bases clipped from V and 6 bases from J, the junction kept 21 bases outside the gene matches. CDR1 SGHTA and CDR2 FQGNSA come from the germline V gene. CDR3: CASSHPPSTGMARNGYTF. DNA of the CDR3: TGTGCCAGCAGCCACCCACCCTCGACAGGGATGGCAAGGAATGGCTACACCTTC.

The genes are TRBV21-1 and TRBJ2-7; the D call in the table, TRBD1, was not verified against the DNA. TRBV21-1 is shown as a pseudogene. The CDR3 runs 17 residues. The CDR3 loop reads CASSKVVGDRRSYEQYF. The CDR3 DNA is TGTGCCAGCAGCAAAGTGGTAGGGGACAGGAGGTCCTACGAGCAGTACTTC.

This clonotype was seen a few times. The V call is TRBV12-3 or TRBV12-4, the J call TRBJ2-3; a possible D gene is TRBD1 (5 bases). The CDR3 spans 16 residues. Between the trimmed V and J ends, which lost 3 bases and 5 bases, there was a span of 18 bases. The CDR3 nucleotides are TGTGCCAGCAGTTTCTATGGGGCGGAAGAACAAGATACGCAGTATTTT. It translates to CASSFYGAEEQDTQYF.

This clonotype was found many times. This sequence joins TRBV20-1 and TRBJ1-4; tentative D call: TRBD1 (6 bases). This CDR3 has 13 amino acids. V lost 6 bases and J 4 bases, leaving 12 bases between the germline ends. Germline CDR1 and CDR2: DFQATT and SNEGSKA (reference sequence). CDR3 protein: CSAYSRGNEKLFF. The CDR3 DNA is TGCAGTGCCTACTCCAGGGGTAATGAAAAACTGTTTTTT.

This clonotype has a handful of counts. The V call is TRBV5-6, the J call TRBJ1-6, with D perhaps TRBD1 (5 bases). This CDR3 comprises 16 residues. Trimming removed 4 bases from V and 5 bases from J, with 16 bases in between. CDR1 and CDR2 from the germline V gene are SGHDT and YYEEEE. DNA for the CDR3: TGTGCCAGCAGCCCCCCGTCGGGAGGGGATAATTCACCCCTCCACTTT. Translation: CASSPPSGGDNSPLHF.

At least ten counts were recorded for this clonotype. This chain joins TRBV19 and TRBJ2-6, with D possibly called TRBD1 or TRBD2 (5 bases each). The V end was cut by 4 bases, the J end by 5 bases, with 21 bases between. The germline V gene encodes CDR1 LNHDA and CDR2 SQIVND (reference sequence). The CDR3 totals 18 residues. This chain's CDR3 is CASSRNRDGAVRANVLTF. The DNA for the CDR3 is TGTGCCAGTAGTAGAAACCGGGACGGGGCTGTACGGGCCAACGTCCTGACTTTC.

V usage is TRBV12-3 or TRBV12-4 and J usage is TRBJ2-1, with 10 bases lining up with TRBD1. Losses at the gene ends were 6 bases for V and 7 bases for J; bases not matched to a gene: 3. The CDR3 has 13 amino acids. In DNA form, the CDR3 reads TGTGCCAGCAGACGGACAGGGGGTAATGAGCAGTTCTTC. It encodes CASRRTGGNEQFF.

This clonotype was observed at least ten times. The chain recombines TRBV28 with TRBJ2-7; a weak D match, TRBD1 (5 bases). This CDR3 is 16 amino acids long. V was pared by 3 bases and J by 3 bases, with 18 bases between. The germline V gene encodes CDR1 MDHEN and CDR2 SYDVKM. The CDR3 DNA reads as TGTGCCAGCAGTTTGAGGAGACCGGGCGGACACTACGAGCAGTACTTC. Protein product: CASSLRRPGGHYEQYF.

This sequence joins TRBV2 and TRBJ2-7; D remains ambiguous. CDR3 length: 14 residues. V gave up 2 bases and J gave up 2 bases, with 10 bases separating them. CDR1 is SNHLY, CDR2 FYNNEI, per germline. The CDR3 coding sequence is TGTGCCAGCAGTGAAATAGGCGAACCCTACGAGCAGTACTTC. It yields the protein CASSEIGEPYEQYF. Full variable domain (remainder filled in from reference TRBV2 and TRBJ2-7): EPEVTQTPSHQVTQMGQEVILRCVPISNHLYFYWYRQILGQKVEFLVSFYNNEISEKSEIFDDQFSVERPDGSNFTLKIRSTKLEDSAMYFCASSEIGEPYEQYFGPGTRLTVT.